The T cell receptor beta chain under discussion was sequenced for a study of blood T cell repertoires in COVID-19. Study-wide context: The United States, Italy and Spain supplied acute and convalescent COVID-19 samples.

TCRdb keeps only in-frame clones here, not all; method: immunoSEQ multiplex PCR. The table records around 200,000 clones, about nine tenths of them present only once. This clone was detected only a few times. The CDR3 runs 16 residues. From germline, CDR1 is SGHAT and CDR2 FQNNGV. After removal of 1 base from V and 5 bases from J, the junction contained 7 bases not matched to a gene. This clonotype originated in an elderly man with acute or convalescent COVID-19. Material for sequencing was peripheral blood. The V call is TRBV11-2, the J call TRBJ2-5; 10 nucleotides line up with TRBD1. CDR3 region: CASSLAGTGASETQYF. CDR3 in DNA: TGTGCCAGCAGCTTAGCCGGGACAGGGGCGAGTGAGACCCAGTACTTC. The entire variable domain, with the rest obtained from reference TRBV11-2 and TRBJ2-5, is as follows: EAGVAQSPRYKIIEKRQSVAFWCNPISGHATLYWYQQILGQGPKLLIQFQNNGVVDDSQLPKDRFSAERLKGVDSTLKIQPAKLEDSAVYLCASSLAGTGASETQYFGPGTRLLVL.